The T cell receptor (beta chain) under discussion was sequenced for a study of regulatory T cells. Study outcomes and limitations: Compared with autologous conventional CD4+ cells and control regulatory cells, CD3G-deficient regulatory T cells showed reduced diversity.

The primer mix had 52 TRBV and 13 TRBJ primers. The data were produced by immunoSEQ multiplex PCR, yet TCRdb's version contains in-frame clones alone and is incomplete. The data contain about 4,000 clones, approximately 91% of them seen just once; the ten biggest clones take up over 2.5%. On this clone: Its antigen is as yet unknown.

This CDR3 is built from 14 residues. Trimming at V came to 1 base and at J to 5 bases, leaving 4 bases not matched to a gene. In germline, CDR1 is LNHDA, CDR2 SQIVND (reference sequence). The V and J genes are TRBV19 and TRBJ1-1; 7 positions match TRBD1. Sequenced input: CD4+ Tregs sorted from blood. The sequence came from a child aged 2 to 15 with CD3G deficiency. As DNA, the CDR3 is TGTGCCAGTAGTATAGGCCCACAGGGGACTGAAGCTTTCTTT. Translation: CASSIGPQGTEAFF.